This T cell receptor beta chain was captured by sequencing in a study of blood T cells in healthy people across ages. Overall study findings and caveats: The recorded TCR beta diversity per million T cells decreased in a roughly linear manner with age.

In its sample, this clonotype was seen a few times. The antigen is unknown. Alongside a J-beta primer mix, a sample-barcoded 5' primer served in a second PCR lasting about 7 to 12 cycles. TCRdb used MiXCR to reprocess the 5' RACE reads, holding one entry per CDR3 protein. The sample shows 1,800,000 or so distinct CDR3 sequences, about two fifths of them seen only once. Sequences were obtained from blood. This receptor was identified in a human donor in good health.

The CDR3 DNA reads as TGCGCCAGCAGCCACCTACAGGGGGACGAGCAGTACTTC. This translates into CASSHLQGDEQYF. The chain is built from TRBV4-3 and TRBJ2-7; 8 bases are shared with TRBD1. Germline CDR1 LGHNA, CDR2 YSLEER. Trimming took 3 bases from V and 5 from J; bases not matched to a gene: 3. The CDR3 has 13 amino acids.